This TCR beta chain was captured by sequencing in a study of blood T cell repertoires in COVID-19. Overall study: Sites in the United States, Italy and Spain provided acute and convalescent COVID-19 samples. Sample material is recorded as cDNA or gDNA derived from T cells, B-cell-depleted T cells, or PBMCs.

As handled by the study authors: For nucleated cells, counts were estimated from reference gene primer amplification. This table comes from immunoSEQ multiplex PCR, and its TCRdb copy is limited to in-frame clones, with some not included. V, J and clone size are those of that table, while D and trimming were read from the DNA. The top ten clones hold around 1.5% of a sample with tens of thousands of clones, 80% to 85% of them seen once. CDR1 MGHRA and CDR2 YSYEKL come from the germline V gene. Trimming at V came to 1 base and at J to 5 bases, leaving 13 bases not matched to a gene. This CDR3 is built from 20 residues.

What was sequenced was peripheral blood. This receptor was obtained from a man between 45 and 60 years old with acute or convalescent COVID-19. The chain couples TRBV4-1 to TRBJ2-2; 13 nucleotides match TRBD2. Here the CDR3 DNA reads TGCGCCAGCAGCCAAGGTCGAGGACTAGCGGGGGAGAGAGAGACCGGGGAGCTGTTTTTT. Protein product: CASSQGRGLAGERETGELFF.